Listed here are 7 T cell receptor beta chains from one sample, sequenced in a study of T cell repertoires in cytomegalovirus infection. One entry per CDR3 protein results from TCRdb running MiXCR on the reads. The sample lists approximately 1,000,000 distinct CDR3 sequences; about 33% were seen once. No antigen has been assigned to these receptors. The sequencing used cultured CD8+ T cells from PBMCs, collected from culture after CMV antigen stimulation. The receptors were sampled from a human donor in good health (CMV status not recorded). Some clones in this sample may be carry-over from other donors' samples.

This clonotype was counted a few times. CDR3 amino acids: CASSLVRQGTEAFF. CDR3 nucleotides: TGTGCCAGCAGCTTGGTCAGACAGGGAACTGAAGCTTTCTTT. This chain connects TRBV5-6 to TRBJ1-1, with 7 bases identical to TRBD1. This CDR3 has 14 residues. Germline-derived CDR1 and CDR2 are SGHDT and YYEEEE. V was pared by 0 bases and J by 5 bases, with 4 bases of the junction left unmatched.

The chain is built from TRBV7-6 and TRBJ2-4; D is uncertain. Germline V gene data show CDR1 as SGHVS and CDR2 as FNYEAQ. V shed 4 bases and J shed 7 bases, with 8 bases lying between them. The CDR3 consists of 12 residues. CDR3 sequence reads: CASSSVGNIQYF. In DNA, the CDR3 is TGTGCCAGCAGCTCAGTAGGCAACATTCAGTACTTC.

CDR3 DNA: TGTGCCAGCAGCCCCTCCTCGGGGGCTTCTAATGAAAAACTGTTTTTT. As protein: CASSPSSGASNEKLFF. The chain links TRBV7-9 to TRBJ1-4, with a weak D call TRBD1 (6 bases). The CDR3 covers 16 residues. Germline assignment: CDR1 SEHNR and CDR2 FQNEAQ (reference sequence). Trimming stripped 5 bases from V and 3 bases from J, with 16 bases between.

A few counts support this clonotype. The chain combines TRBV5-1 with TRBJ2-3; D is perhaps TRBD2 (5 bases). Germline-derived CDR1 and CDR2 are SGHRS and YFSETQ. This CDR3 comprises 15 residues. Trimming shortened V by 7 bases and J by 2 bases, and 17 bases separated the two germline ends. The CDR3 region has the DNA TGCGCCAGCCGTGCTGAGGGCAGCATCACAGATACGCAGTATTTT. It encodes CASRAEGSITDTQYF.

The rearrangement joins TRBV15 to TRBJ2-1, with D tentatively TRBD1 (6 bases). The CDR3 spans 19 residues. Germline CDR1 reads LNHNV; CDR2 reads YYDKDF (reference sequence). The V end was cut by 0 bases, the J end by 8 bases, with 26 bases between. The CDR3 region is CATSRDITGKRPHLDEQFF. As DNA, the CDR3 is TGTGCCACCAGCAGAGATATCACAGGGAAGAGGCCCCATCTTGATGAGCAGTTCTTC.

The CDR3 reads CSAPHGYEQFF. CDR3 in DNA: TGCAGCGCACCTCATGGGTATGAGCAGTTCTTC. The chain joins TRBV29-1 to TRBJ2-1; no definite D call. This CDR3 comprises 11 residues. V shed 7 bases and J shed 8 bases, with 12 bases lying between them. CDR1 and CDR2 (germline): SQVTM, ANQGSEA.

A single count supports this clonotype. V gene TRBV5-4 combines with J gene TRBJ1-6; possibly TRBD1 for D (6 bases). The CDR3 has 12 residues. Per germline, CDR1 SGHNT and CDR2 YYREEE (reference sequence). V shed 4 bases and J shed 10 bases, with 9 bases lying between them. The CDR3: CASSPGASPLHF. The CDR3 DNA follows: TGTGCCAGCAGCCCAGGGGCATCACCCCTCCACTTT.